The rows below give T cell receptor beta chains drawn from one sample of a study of radiation and T cells in renal cell carcinoma. Some clones are missing from TCRdb's copy, which holds only in-frame ones; the method was immunoSEQ multiplex PCR. The sample shows roughly 130,000 clones, 88% of them seen only once. Material: blood, obtained from a patient whose treatment included radiotherapy and nephrectomy. These receptors were collected from a woman in her 70s with renal cell carcinoma. CDR3s include the opening cysteine and the closing phenylalanine or tryptophan. The D gene is left open where the match is weak. The listing skips clone size in some rows; elsewhere it reads once, few, many or a size class.

len: 16
abundance: .
v_gene: TRBV15
d_gene: .
j_gene: TRBJ1-2
CDR3aa: CATSWGTPPESYGYTF
CDR3nt: TGTGCCACCAGCTGGGGGACCCCACCCGAGAGCTATGGCTACACCTTC

len: 11
abundance: few
v_gene: TRBV28
d_gene: .
j_gene: TRBJ1-2
CDR3aa: CASSFAYGYTF
CDR3nt: TGTGCCAGCAGTTTTGCCTATGGCTACACCTTC

len: 12
abundance: .
v_gene: TRBV19
d_gene: .
j_gene: TRBJ2-5
CDR3aa: CASSPKGETQYF
CDR3nt: TGTGCCAGTAGTCCGAAGGGGGAGACCCAGTACTTC

len: 13
abundance: .
v_gene: TRBV19
d_gene: .
j_gene: TRBJ2-7
CDR3aa: CASSTSSSREQYF
CDR3nt: TGTGCCAGTAGTACCTCTAGCTCTCGCGAGCAGTACTTC

len: 12
abundance: .
v_gene: TRBV15
d_gene: .
j_gene: TRBJ2-7
CDR3aa: CATTTPGGEQYF
CDR3nt: TGTGCCACCACTACTCCCGGGGGAGAGCAGTACTTC

len: 18
abundance: .
v_gene: TRBV15
d_gene: .
j_gene: TRBJ1-3
CDR3aa: CATSRLEGQRGSGNTIYF
CDR3nt: TGTGCCACCAGCAGACTTGAAGGACAGAGAGGCTCTGGAAACACCATATATTTT

len: 14
abundance: few
v_gene: TRBV19
d_gene: TRBD1
j_gene: TRBJ1-5
CDR3aa: CASRWGQGNQPQHF
CDR3nt: TGTGCCAGTAGATGGGGACAGGGCAATCAGCCCCAGCATTTT

len: 14
abundance: few
v_gene: TRBV5-1
d_gene: .
j_gene: TRBJ1-2
CDR3aa: CASSLDRASYGYTF
CDR3nt: TGCGCCAGCAGCTTAGACAGAGCTTCGTATGGCTACACCTTC

len: 14
abundance: .
v_gene: TRBV7-8
d_gene: TRBD2
j_gene: TRBJ2-7
CDR3aa: CASSYSRGAHEQYF
CDR3nt: TGTGCCAGCAGCTACTCGCGGGGGGCGCACGAGCAGTACTTC

len: 11
abundance: .
v_gene: TRBV6-1
d_gene: .
j_gene: TRBJ2-7
CDR3aa: CASPALYEQYF
CDR3nt: TGTGCCAGCCCGGCCCTCTACGAGCAGTACTTC

len: 16
abundance: once
v_gene: TRBV28
d_gene: TRBD1
j_gene: TRBJ1-5
CDR3aa: CASSFPSSGGGQPQHF
CDR3nt: TGTGCCAGCAGTTTTCCCTCCTCAGGGGGCGGCCAGCCCCAGCATTTT

len: 14
abundance: .
v_gene: TRBV6-5
d_gene: .
j_gene: TRBJ2-5
CDR3aa: CASSRNTPPGTQYF
CDR3nt: TGTGCCAGCAGTAGAAACACGCCGCCAGGGACCCAGTACTTC

len: 16
abundance: .
v_gene: TRBV6-1
d_gene: TRBD2
j_gene: TRBJ2-2
CDR3aa: CASSGLAGANTGELFF
CDR3nt: TGTGCCAGCAGTGGACTAGCGGGGGCCAACACCGGGGAGCTGTTTTTT

len: 17
abundance: .
v_gene: TRBV11-3
d_gene: TRBD2
j_gene: TRBJ2-5
CDR3aa: CASSQGLAGGNQETQYF
CDR3nt: TGTGCCAGCAGCCAAGGACTAGCGGGGGGCAACCAAGAGACCCAGTACTTC

len: 13
abundance: .
v_gene: TRBV6-5
d_gene: TRBD1
j_gene: TRBJ1-2
CDR3aa: CASRRGQGYGYTF
CDR3nt: TGTGCCAGCAGGAGAGGACAGGGGTATGGCTACACCTTC

len: 13
abundance: .
v_gene: TRBV5-1
d_gene: .
j_gene: TRBJ2-2
CDR3aa: CASSLDGTGELFF
CDR3nt: TGCGCCAGCAGCTTGGACGGAACCGGGGAGCTGTTTTTT

len: 14
abundance: .
v_gene: TRBV7-8
d_gene: .
j_gene: TRBJ1-2
CDR3aa: CASSTTGTANGYTF
CDR3nt: TGTGCCAGCAGCACAACCGGGACGGCTAATGGCTACACCTTC

len: 16
abundance: .
v_gene: TRBV4-1
d_gene: TRBD2
j_gene: TRBJ2-3
CDR3aa: CASSHTGLAGGDTQYF
CDR3nt: TGCGCCAGCAGCCACACCGGACTAGCGGGGGGAGATACGCAGTATTTT

len: 13
abundance: .
v_gene: TRBV7-2
d_gene: .
j_gene: TRBJ2-5
CDR3aa: CASSLDPRETQYF
CDR3nt: TGTGCCAGCAGCTTAGACCCGCGGGAGACCCAGTACTTC

len: 14
abundance: .
v_gene: TRBV5-1
d_gene: .
j_gene: TRBJ2-5
CDR3aa: CASSLEIPQETQYF
CDR3nt: TGCGCCAGCAGCTTGGAAATACCCCAAGAGACCCAGTACTTC

len: 15
abundance: .
v_gene: TRBV29-1
d_gene: TRBD1
j_gene: TRBJ2-1
CDR3aa: CSVDSRQGARDEQFF
CDR3nt: TGCAGCGTTGACTCTAGACAGGGGGCGAGGGATGAGCAGTTCTTC

len: 15
abundance: .
v_gene: TRBV5-1
d_gene: .
j_gene: TRBJ2-1
CDR3aa: CASSLVSTEYNEQFF
CDR3nt: TGCGCCAGCAGCTTGGTATCGACTGAGTACAATGAGCAGTTCTTC

len: 11
abundance: .
v_gene: TRBV30
d_gene: .
j_gene: TRBJ2-5
CDR3aa: CAWGGLETQYF
CDR3nt: TGTGCCTGGGGTGGGCTGGAGACCCAGTACTTC

len: 17
abundance: .
v_gene: TRBV19
d_gene: .
j_gene: TRBJ1-5
CDR3aa: CASSMDLGGEGTQPQHF
CDR3nt: TGTGCCAGTAGTATGGATCTCGGGGGGGAGGGCACTCAGCCCCAGCATTTT

len: 13
abundance: .
v_gene: TRBV29-1
d_gene: .
j_gene: TRBJ1-2
CDR3aa: CSVDRRTNYGYTF
CDR3nt: TGCAGCGTTGACCGCAGGACCAACTATGGCTACACCTTC

len: 16
abundance: .
v_gene: TRBV4-1
d_gene: TRBD1
j_gene: TRBJ1-2
CDR3aa: CASSRPPGQGLGGYTF
CDR3nt: TGCGCCAGCAGCCGCCCTCCGGGACAGGGTCTTGGGGGCTACACCTTC

len: 16
abundance: .
v_gene: TRBV9
d_gene: TRBD1
j_gene: TRBJ1-2
CDR3aa: CASSMPRDRGDYGYTF
CDR3nt: TGTGCCAGCAGTATGCCGCGGGACAGGGGCGACTATGGCTACACCTTC

len: 13
abundance: .
v_gene: TRBV6-5
d_gene: .
j_gene: TRBJ1-1
CDR3aa: CASSYLTNTEAFF
CDR3nt: TGTGCCAGCAGTTACTTGACGAACACTGAAGCTTTCTTT

len: 19
abundance: .
v_gene: TRBV6-4
d_gene: TRBD2
j_gene: TRBJ2-1
CDR3aa: CASSGAKGTSESSYNEQFF
CDR3nt: TGTGCCAGCAGTGGGGCAAAGGGGACTAGCGAGAGCTCCTACAATGAGCAGTTCTTC

len: 13
abundance: once
v_gene: TRBV7-2
d_gene: .
j_gene: TRBJ1-1
CDR3aa: CASSALRGAEAFF
CDR3nt: TGTGCCAGCAGCGCCTTGAGGGGGGCTGAAGCTTTCTTT

len: 14
abundance: .
v_gene: TRBV19
d_gene: .
j_gene: TRBJ1-3
CDR3aa: CASSMDSNGNTIYF
CDR3nt: TGTGCCAGTAGCATGGACAGTAACGGAAACACCATATATTTT

len: 16
abundance: .
v_gene: TRBV6-1
d_gene: TRBD2
j_gene: TRBJ2-5
CDR3aa: CASSGGLAGGSETQYF
CDR3nt: TGTGCCAGCAGTGGAGGACTAGCGGGGGGTAGTGAGACCCAGTACTTC

len: 13
abundance: .
v_gene: TRBV11-3
d_gene: .
j_gene: TRBJ2-5
CDR3aa: CASSLGMAKTQYF
CDR3nt: TGTGCCAGCAGCTTAGGAATGGCCAAGACCCAGTACTTC

len: 15
abundance: once
v_gene: TRBV5-4
d_gene: .
j_gene: TRBJ1-2
CDR3aa: CASSTRSAEFYGYTF
CDR3nt: TGTGCCAGCAGCACCCGGAGCGCCGAATTCTATGGCTACACCTTC

len: 15
abundance: .
v_gene: TRBV7-2
d_gene: .
j_gene: TRBJ1-5
CDR3aa: CASSLARGAGQPQHF
CDR3nt: TGTGCCAGCAGCTTAGCGAGGGGAGCGGGACAGCCCCAGCATTTT

len: 16
abundance: once
v_gene: TRBV5-1
d_gene: .
j_gene: TRBJ2-3
CDR3aa: CASSLGRGLGTDTQYF
CDR3nt: TGCGCCAGCAGCTTGGGACGGGGGCTCGGCACAGATACGCAGTATTTT

len: 15
abundance: .
v_gene: TRBV11-2
d_gene: .
j_gene: TRBJ2-5
CDR3aa: CASSPIWDRGKTQYF
CDR3nt: TGTGCCAGCAGCCCAATCTGGGACCGCGGCAAGACCCAGTACTTC

len: 17
abundance: .
v_gene: TRBV30
d_gene: .
j_gene: TRBJ1-2
CDR3aa: CAWSVGGVSRFNYGYTF
CDR3nt: TGTGCCTGGAGTGTAGGGGGGGTTTCACGCTTTAACTATGGCTACACCTTC

len: 14
abundance: once
v_gene: TRBV6-1
d_gene: TRBD2
j_gene: TRBJ2-5
CDR3aa: CASSPGGGQETQYF
CDR3nt: TGTGCCAGCAGCCCGGGGGGGGGCCAAGAGACCCAGTACTTC

len: 12
abundance: .
v_gene: TRBV11-3
d_gene: .
j_gene: TRBJ1-1
CDR3aa: CASSFIHTEAFF
CDR3nt: TGTGCCAGCAGCTTCATACACACTGAAGCTTTCTTT

len: 16
abundance: .
v_gene: TRBV5-5
d_gene: .
j_gene: TRBJ2-4
CDR3aa: CASSLQEPLAKNIQYF
CDR3nt: TGTGCCAGCAGTTTACAGGAGCCGCTAGCCAAAAACATTCAGTACTTC

len: 14
abundance: .
v_gene: TRBV27
d_gene: TRBD1
j_gene: TRBJ2-1
CDR3aa: CASSTGTGYNEQFF
CDR3nt: TGTGCCAGCTCAACCGGGACAGGCTACAATGAGCAGTTCTTC

len: 15
abundance: .
v_gene: TRBV6-5
d_gene: .
j_gene: TRBJ1-1
CDR3aa: CASSYAGKTGTEAFF
CDR3nt: TGTGCCAGCAGTTACGCAGGCAAGACGGGCACTGAAGCTTTCTTT

len: 15
abundance: .
v_gene: TRBV5-1
d_gene: TRBD1
j_gene: TRBJ2-1
CDR3aa: CASSLSGQGSNEQFF
CDR3nt: TGCGCCAGCAGCTTGTCGGGACAGGGTTCCAATGAGCAGTTCTTC

len: 13
abundance: .
v_gene: TRBV27
d_gene: .
j_gene: TRBJ2-5
CDR3aa: CASSLRGAGTQYF
CDR3nt: TGTGCCAGCAGTTTACGGGGGGCTGGGACCCAGTACTTC

len: 16
abundance: .
v_gene: TRBV6-6
d_gene: TRBD1
j_gene: TRBJ1-4
CDR3aa: CASSWDRRTTNEKLFF
CDR3nt: TGTGCCAGCAGTTGGGACAGAAGGACAACTAATGAAAAACTGTTTTTT

len: 13
abundance: few
v_gene: TRBV2
d_gene: .
j_gene: TRBJ1-3
CDR3aa: CASRTASGNTIYF
CDR3nt: TGTGCCAGCCGGACGGCCTCTGGAAACACCATATATTTT

len: 14
abundance: .
v_gene: TRBV6-6
d_gene: .
j_gene: TRBJ2-2
CDR3aa: CASSHGENTGELFF
CDR3nt: TGTGCCAGCAGTCATGGGGAGAACACCGGGGAGCTGTTTTTT

len: 13
abundance: .
v_gene: TRBV11-3
d_gene: TRBD1
j_gene: TRBJ2-7
CDR3aa: CASSWDRAEEQYF
CDR3nt: TGTGCCAGCAGCTGGGACAGGGCGGAAGAGCAGTACTTC